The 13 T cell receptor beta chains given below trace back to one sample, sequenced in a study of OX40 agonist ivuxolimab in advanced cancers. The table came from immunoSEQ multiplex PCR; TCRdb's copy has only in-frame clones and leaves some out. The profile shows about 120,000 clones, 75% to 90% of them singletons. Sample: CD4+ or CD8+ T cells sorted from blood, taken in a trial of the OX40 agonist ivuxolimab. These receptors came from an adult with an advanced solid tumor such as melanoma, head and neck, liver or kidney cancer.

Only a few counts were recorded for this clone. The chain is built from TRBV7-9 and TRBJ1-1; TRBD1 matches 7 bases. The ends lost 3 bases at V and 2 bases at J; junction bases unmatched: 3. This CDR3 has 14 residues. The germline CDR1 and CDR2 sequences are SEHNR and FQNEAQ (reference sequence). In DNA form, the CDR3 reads TGTGCCAGCAGCTTTGGGACAGCCAACACTGAAGCTTTCTTT. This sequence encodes CASSFGTANTEAFF.

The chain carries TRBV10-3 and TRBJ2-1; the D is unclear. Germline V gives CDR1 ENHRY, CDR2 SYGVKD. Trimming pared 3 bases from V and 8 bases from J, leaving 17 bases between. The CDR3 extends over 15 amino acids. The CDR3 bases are TGTGCCATCAGTGAACAAACCCAATCAATTTATGAGCAGTTCTTC. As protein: CAISEQTQSIYEQFF.

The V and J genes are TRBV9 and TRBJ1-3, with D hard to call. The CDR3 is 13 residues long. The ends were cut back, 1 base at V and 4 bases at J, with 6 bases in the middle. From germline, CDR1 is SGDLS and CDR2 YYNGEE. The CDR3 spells CASSVMTGNTIYF. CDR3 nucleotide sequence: TGTGCCAGCAGCGTAATGACAGGAAACACCATATATTTT.

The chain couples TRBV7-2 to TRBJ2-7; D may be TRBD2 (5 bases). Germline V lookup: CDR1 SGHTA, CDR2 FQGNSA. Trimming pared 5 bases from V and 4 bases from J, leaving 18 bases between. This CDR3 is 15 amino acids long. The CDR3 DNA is TGTGCCAGCAGCCAAGGACTCCCATTCGGGTACGAGCAGTACTTC. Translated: CASSQGLPFGYEQYF.

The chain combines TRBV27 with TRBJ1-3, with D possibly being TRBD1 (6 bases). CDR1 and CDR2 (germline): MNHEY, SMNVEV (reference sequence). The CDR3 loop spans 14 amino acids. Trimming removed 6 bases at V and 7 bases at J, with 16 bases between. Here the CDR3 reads CASRDSPFGNTIYF. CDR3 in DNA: TGTGCCAGCAGGGACAGCCCTTTCGGTAACACCATATATTTT.

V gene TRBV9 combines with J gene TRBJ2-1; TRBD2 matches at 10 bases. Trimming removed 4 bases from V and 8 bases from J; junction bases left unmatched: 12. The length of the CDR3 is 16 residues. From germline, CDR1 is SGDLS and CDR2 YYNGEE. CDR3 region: CASSSSGGGPGDEQFF. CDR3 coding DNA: TGTGCCAGCAGCTCTAGCGGGGGTGGGCCGGGCGATGAGCAGTTCTTC.

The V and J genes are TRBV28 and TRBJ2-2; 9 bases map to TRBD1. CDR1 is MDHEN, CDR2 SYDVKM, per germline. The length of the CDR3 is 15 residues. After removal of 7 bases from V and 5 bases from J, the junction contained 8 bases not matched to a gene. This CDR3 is CASISGQGLTGELFF. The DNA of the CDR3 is TGTGCCAGCATTTCGGGACAGGGTTTAACCGGGGAGCTGTTTTTT.

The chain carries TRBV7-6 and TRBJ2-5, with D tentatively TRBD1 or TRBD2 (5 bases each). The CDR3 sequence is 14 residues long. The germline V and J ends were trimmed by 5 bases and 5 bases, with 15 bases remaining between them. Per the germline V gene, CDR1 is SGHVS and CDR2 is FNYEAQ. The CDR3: CASSPTGTVETQYF. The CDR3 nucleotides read TGTGCCAGCAGCCCAACCGGGACCGTGGAGACCCAGTACTTC.

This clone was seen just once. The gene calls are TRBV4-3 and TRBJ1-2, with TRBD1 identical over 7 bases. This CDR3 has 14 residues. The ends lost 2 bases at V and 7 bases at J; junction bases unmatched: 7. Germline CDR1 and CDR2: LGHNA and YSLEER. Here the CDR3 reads CASSQRQGGSGYTF. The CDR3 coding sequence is TGCGCCAGCAGCCAACGACAGGGAGGGTCTGGCTACACCTTC.

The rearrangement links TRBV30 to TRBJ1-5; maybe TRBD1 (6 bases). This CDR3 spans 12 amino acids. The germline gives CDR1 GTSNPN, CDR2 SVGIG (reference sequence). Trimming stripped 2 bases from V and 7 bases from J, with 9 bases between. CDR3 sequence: CAWSTGNQPQHF. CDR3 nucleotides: TGTGCCTGGAGTACAGGGAACCAGCCCCAGCATTTT. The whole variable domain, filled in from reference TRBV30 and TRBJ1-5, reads SQTIHQWPATLVQPVGSPLSLECTVEGTSNPNLYWYRQAAGRGLQLLFYSVGIGQISSEVPQNLSASRPQDRQFILSSKKLLLSDSGFYLCAWSTGNQPQHFGDGTRLSIL.

CDR3 protein: CASRHGGGTEAFF. CDR3 coding DNA: TGTGCCAGCCGACACGGGGGGGGGACTGAAGCTTTCTTT. The chain couples TRBV7-8 to TRBJ1-1; the D gene is possibly TRBD1 (5 bases). The CDR3 runs to 13 residues. Germline V CDR1 and CDR2: SGHVS, FQNEAQ. V lost 8 bases, J lost 5 bases, and 15 bases lay in between.

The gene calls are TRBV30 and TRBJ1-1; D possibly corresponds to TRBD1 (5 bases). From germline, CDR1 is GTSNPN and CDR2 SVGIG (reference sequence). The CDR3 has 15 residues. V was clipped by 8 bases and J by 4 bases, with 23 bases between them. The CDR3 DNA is TGTGCCCTGGGCGATACCTCCAGGGTAGGCACTGAAGCTTTCTTT. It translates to CALGDTSRVGTEAFF.

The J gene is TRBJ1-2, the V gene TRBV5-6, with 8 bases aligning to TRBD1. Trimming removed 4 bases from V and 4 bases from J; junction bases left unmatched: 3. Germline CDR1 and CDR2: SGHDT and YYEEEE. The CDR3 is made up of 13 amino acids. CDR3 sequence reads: CASSRDRGYGYTF. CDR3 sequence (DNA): TGTGCCAGCAGCCGCGACAGGGGCTATGGCTACACCTTC.